Shown below are 28 T cell receptor beta chains from a single sample sequenced in a study of OX40 agonist ivuxolimab in advanced cancers. Repertoires were generated with immunoSEQ multiplex PCR, while TCRdb's copy carries only in-frame clones and drops some. Among about 73,000 clones listed, about 80% were seen once. The sample was CD4+ or CD8+ T cells sorted from blood, taken in a trial of the OX40 agonist ivuxolimab. The receptors originated from an adult with an advanced solid tumor such as melanoma, head and neck, liver or kidney cancer.

V and J are TRBV7-3 and TRBJ2-7; 9 nucleotides match TRBD2. Looked up from germline, CDR1 is SGHTA and CDR2 is FQGTGA. The CDR3 is made up of 19 amino acids. V was clipped by 4 bases and J by 3 bases; unmatched bases: 19. The CDR3 coding sequence is TGTGCCAGCAGCTCCCCGGGACTAGCAAGATTAAACCCGGTCTACGAGCAGTACTTC. This gives the protein CASSSPGLARLNPVYEQYF.

V usage is TRBV5-1 and J usage is TRBJ2-7; D is unclear. Per the germline V gene, CDR1 is SGHRS and CDR2 is YFSETQ. The CDR3 sequence is 12 residues long. V was trimmed by 4 bases and J by 5 bases, leaving 10 bases between them. CDR3: CASSQNSNEQYF. In nucleotides, the CDR3 is TGCGCCAGCAGCCAGAATTCCAACGAGCAGTACTTC.

This clone was recorded a few times. The chain joins TRBV18 to TRBJ1-4; 9 positions match TRBD1. V gave up 6 bases and J gave up 0 bases; unmatched junction bases: 2. The CDR3 length is 15 residues. Looked up from germline, CDR1 is KGHSH and CDR2 is LQKENI. CDR3 region: CASSRQGATNEKLFF. In DNA form, the CDR3 reads TGTGCCAGCTCCAGACAGGGGGCAACTAATGAAAAACTGTTTTTT.

This chain connects TRBV5-5 to TRBJ1-1, with D possibly TRBD1 on 6 matching bases. Trimming pared 4 bases from V and 8 bases from J, leaving 15 bases between. The length of the CDR3 is 13 residues. Germline assignment: CDR1 SGHKS and CDR2 YYEKEE (reference sequence). CDR3 DNA sequence: TGTGCCAGCAGCCTAGCCGGGGGCGGGGAAGCTTTCTTT. Its protein product is CASSLAGGGEAFF.

This clone was seen only a few times. This chain joins TRBV27 and TRBJ1-6; 7 nucleotides line up with TRBD1. V was clipped by 0 bases and J by 10 bases; unmatched bases: 9. This CDR3 is 16 amino acids long. Germline-derived CDR1 and CDR2 are MNHEY and SMNVEV (reference sequence). DNA for the CDR3: TGTGCCAGCAGTTTATCCCCCCAGGGGGGGGGCTCACCCCTCCACTTT. Translation gives CASSLSPQGGGSPLHF.

The chain uses TRBV6-6 and TRBJ1-6; TRBD1 agrees at 7 bases. The CDR3 loop spans 15 amino acids. With 6 bases clipped from V and 9 bases from J, the junction kept 11 bases outside the gene matches. Germline V gene data show CDR1 as MNHNY and CDR2 as SVGAGI (reference sequence). This CDR3 reads CASSPWDRGSSPLHF. The CDR3 region has the DNA TGTGCCAGCAGCCCCTGGGACAGAGGTAGTTCACCCCTCCACTTT.

The chain uses TRBV4-3 and TRBJ2-7; 7 bases are shared with TRBD1. Germline assignment: CDR1 LGHNA and CDR2 YSLEER. V lost 3 bases and J lost 6; bases outside the gene matches: 8. This CDR3 is built from 14 residues. CDR3 amino acids: CASSHSGQSGEQYF. The DNA of the CDR3 is TGCGCCAGCAGCCATTCGGGACAGTCGGGCGAGCAGTACTTC.

The chain carries TRBV11-2 and TRBJ2-5; 9 bases are a match to TRBD2. The germline V gene has CDR1 SGHAT and CDR2 FQNNGV. The CDR3 is made up of 13 amino acids. J gave up 10 bases and V 5 bases, and 8 bases lay outside the gene matches. As DNA, the CDR3 is TGTGCCAGCAGCCTCGAGACTAGCGGAGGCCAGTACTTC. It is translated as CASSLETSGGQYF.

The V gene is TRBV27, the J gene TRBJ1-2; maybe TRBD1 (5 bases). Trimming took off 5 bases at V and 5 bases at J, with 24 bases between the two ends. Per germline, CDR1 MNHEY and CDR2 SMNVEV (reference sequence). The CDR3 contains 17 residues. CDR3 protein: CASSPGRQGKVVYGYTF. The CDR3 DNA follows: TGTGCCAGCAGTCCGGGACGGCAGGGCAAAGTTGTTTATGGCTACACCTTC.

The chain carries TRBV4-3 and TRBJ1-2; 9 bases are a match to TRBD1. V was pared by 3 bases and J by 2 bases, with 4 bases of the junction left unmatched. Germline V gene data show CDR1 as LGHNA and CDR2 as YSLEER. This CDR3 has 15 residues. The CDR3 DNA follows: TGCGCCAGCAGCCAGATACAGGGGGCGAACTATGGCTACACCTTC. Amino acid sequence: CASSQIQGANYGYTF.

The CDR3 loop reads CASSSGFYEQYF. The CDR3, as DNA: TGTGCCAGCAGCTCCGGTTTTTACGAGCAGTACTTC. The rearrangement links TRBV5-4 to TRBJ2-7; D not certain. CDR1 and CDR2 (germline): SGHNT, YYREEE (reference sequence). V dropped 3 bases and J dropped 4 bases, with 8 bases sitting between them. This CDR3 has 12 amino acids.

The CDR3 loop is CASRPDRGNQPQHF. The CDR3 nucleotides read TGCGCCAGCAGACCGGACAGGGGTAATCAGCCCCAGCATTTT. The chain uses TRBV5-1 and TRBJ1-5, with 9 bases aligning to TRBD1. V was pared by 5 bases and J by 4 bases, with 4 bases of the junction left unmatched. The CDR3 has 14 residues. From germline, CDR1 is SGHRS and CDR2 YFSETQ. Full variable domain (missing parts from reference TRBV5-1 and TRBJ1-5): KAGVTQTPRYLIKTRGQQVTLSCSPISGHRSVSWYQQTPGQGLQFLFEYFSETQRNKGNFPGRFSGRQFSNSRSEMNVSTLELGDSALYLCASRPDRGNQPQHFGDGTRLSIL.

The chain employs TRBV6-1 and TRBJ2-3; unclear D gene. V was cut by 4 bases and J by 6 bases, with 20 bases left in between. The germline gives CDR1 MNHNS, CDR2 SASEGT. The CDR3 is 16 amino acids. The CDR3 is CASSVGSFRRGDTQYF. DNA for the CDR3: TGTGCCAGCAGTGTGGGCTCTTTTCGTCGTGGGGATACGCAGTATTTT.

V usage is TRBV5-4 and J usage is TRBJ1-6; no clear D gene. CDR1 is SGHNT, CDR2 YYREEE, per germline (reference sequence). The CDR3 is 15 residues long. Trimming left V 0 bases short and J 2 bases short, with 6 bases between. In nucleotides, the CDR3 is TGTGCCAGCAGCTTGGGGGAAACCTATAATTCACCCCTCCACTTT. As protein: CASSLGETYNSPLHF.

This clone was detected only once. The chain links TRBV7-2 to TRBJ1-2, with TRBD1 matching over 11 bases. The CDR3 totals 15 residues. Germline values: CDR1 SGHTA, CDR2 FQGNSA. With 3 bases clipped from V and 7 bases from J, the junction kept 7 bases outside the gene matches. CDR3: CASSLADRGLIGYTF. CDR3 sequence (DNA): TGTGCCAGCAGCTTGGCGGACAGGGGGCTGATTGGCTACACCTTC.

This chain uses TRBV20-1 with TRBJ2-7; TRBD1 might be the D (5 bases). CDR3 length: 11 amino acids. CDR1 DFQATT and CDR2 SNEGSKA come from the germline V gene (reference sequence). The V and J ends lost 3 bases and 9 bases respectively, with 12 bases between them. In DNA, the CDR3 is TGCAGTGCTAGGGTGACAGATAGGCAGTACTTC. Translation: CSARVTDRQYF.

The chain carries TRBV5-1 and TRBJ1-1; possibly TRBD1 for D (6 bases). This CDR3 contains 14 residues. Germline assignment: CDR1 SGHRS and CDR2 YFSETQ. V lost 2 bases, J lost 2 bases, and 10 bases lay in between. CDR3 nucleotide sequence: TGCGCCAGCAGCTTCACGGGGGCCAACACTGAAGCTTTCTTT. This gives the protein CASSFTGANTEAFF.

In its sample, this clone was seen once. The chain links TRBV5-3 to TRBJ2-1; no reliable D call. TRBV5-3 is assigned to the ORF class and has an uncertain function. V lost 4 bases and J 0 bases, leaving 17 bases between the germline ends. This CDR3 has 17 residues. The CDR3 loop reads CARSPTLGPSSYNEQFF. The CDR3 nucleotides are TGTGCCAGAAGCCCCACCCTAGGCCCCAGCTCCTACAATGAGCAGTTCTTC.

This sequence joins TRBV29-1 and TRBJ2-3; a possible D gene is TRBD2 (5 bases). This CDR3 has 12 amino acids. V lost 7 bases and J lost 1, with 9 bases in between. Looked up from germline, CDR1 is SQVTM and CDR2 is ANQGSEA. CDR3 DNA: TGCAGCGCAAACGGGGGCACAGATACGCAGTATTTT. This gives the protein CSANGGTDTQYF.

V gene TRBV14 combines with J gene TRBJ1-2; D is unclear. Germline V gene sequence: CDR1 SGHDN, CDR2 FVKESK. The CDR3 covers 14 residues. V lost 1 base and J lost 5, with 11 bases in between. CDR3 sequence reads: CASSQAFKLYGYTF. For the CDR3, the DNA is TGTGCCAGCAGCCAAGCGTTTAAGCTATATGGCTACACCTTC.

The gene calls are TRBV9 and TRBJ2-1; 11 nucleotides agree with TRBD2. CDR1 is SGDLS and CDR2 is YYNGEE in the germline V gene. This CDR3 contains 16 residues. Trimming took 4 bases from V and 6 from J; bases not matched to a gene: 9. CDR3 nucleotide sequence: TGTGCCAGCAGCCGAAACGGGCTAGCGGGAGGCAATGAGCAGTTCTTC. It is translated as CASSRNGLAGGNEQFF. Full variable domain (missing parts from reference TRBV9 and TRBJ2-1): DSGVTQTPKHLITATGQRVTLRCSPRSGDLSVYWYQQSLDQGLQFLIQYYNGEERAKGNILERFSAQQFPDLHSELNLSSLELGDSALYFCASSRNGLAGGNEQFFGPGTRLTVL.

The J gene is TRBJ1-1, the V gene TRBV9; TRBD1 matches at 11 bases. This CDR3 is built from 16 residues. Germline V gene lookup returns CDR1 SGDLS and CDR2 YYNGEE. V lost 5 bases, J lost 2 bases, and 8 bases stayed unmatched. The CDR3 region has the DNA TGTGCCAGCAGGCCGAGGGGACAGGGGGGTAACACTGAAGCTTTCTTT. This gives the protein CASRPRGQGGNTEAFF.

The rearrangement uses TRBV9 and TRBJ2-5, with D perhaps given as TRBD1 or TRBD2 (5 bases each). Germline V gives CDR1 SGDLS, CDR2 YYNGEE. Trimming removed 2 bases from V and 5 bases from J, with 13 bases in between. The length of the CDR3 is 14 residues. DNA of the CDR3: TGTGCCAGCAGCGTTATGGGGGTTGCGGAGACCCAGTACTTC. The encoded protein is CASSVMGVAETQYF.

CDR3: CASSRSPVLTSNQPQHF. The DNA of the CDR3 is TGTGCCAGCAGCCGTTCCCCTGTGTTAACTAGCAATCAGCCCCAGCATTTT. The chain recombines TRBV9 with TRBJ1-5; the D is unclear. The germline gives CDR1 SGDLS, CDR2 YYNGEE. CDR3 length: 17 residues. V was pared by 4 bases and J by 0 bases, with 17 bases between.

A word on this clone: Lacking the conserved final phenylalanine or tryptophan, this CDR3 likely reflects a read error. J is TRBJ1-1 and V is TRBV19, with a possible D match to TRBD1 (6 bases). Germline assignment: CDR1 LNHDA and CDR2 SQIVND (reference sequence). The CDR3 runs to 14 residues. V lost 6 bases to trimming and J lost 1 base, with 12 bases between them. The CDR3 loop is CASRHRVRNTEAFS. The CDR3 DNA reads TGTGCCAGTAGACACAGGGTTAGGAACACTGAAGCTTTCTCT.

This clone appeared a few times. This sequence joins TRBV2 and TRBJ1-2; D gene unclear. Germline values: CDR1 SNHLY, CDR2 FYNNEI. Trimming removed 7 bases at V and 8 bases at J, with 11 bases between. The CDR3 consists of 11 residues. CDR3 in amino acids: CASIGMRGYTF. DNA of the CDR3: TGTGCCAGCATCGGGATGAGAGGCTACACCTTC. Full variable domain (remainder filled in from reference TRBV2 and TRBJ1-2): EPEVTQTPSHQVTQMGQEVILRCVPISNHLYFYWYRQILGQKVEFLVSFYNNEISEKSEIFDDQFSVERPDGSNFTLKIRSTKLEDSAMYFCASIGMRGYTFGSGTRLTVV.

The gene calls are TRBV5-8 and TRBJ1-1, with 9 bases aligning to TRBD1. The CDR3 contains 12 residues. Germline loops: CDR1 SGHTS, CDR2 YDEGEE. The V and J ends lost 9 bases and 5 bases, in that order; junction bases with no gene match: 5. The CDR3 loop reads CANDRGETEAFF. The CDR3 DNA reads as TGTGCCAACGACAGGGGGGAGACTGAAGCTTTCTTT.

The CDR3 loop reads CASRDRRSSYEQYF. CDR3 bases: TGTGCCAGCAGGGACCGACGGAGCTCCTACGAGCAGTACTTC. This rearrangement joins TRBV2 to TRBJ2-7; D is uncertain. Germline V gene lookup returns CDR1 SNHLY and CDR2 FYNNEI. V was shortened by 6 bases and J by 0 bases, with 12 bases between the two germline ends. The CDR3 totals 14 residues.